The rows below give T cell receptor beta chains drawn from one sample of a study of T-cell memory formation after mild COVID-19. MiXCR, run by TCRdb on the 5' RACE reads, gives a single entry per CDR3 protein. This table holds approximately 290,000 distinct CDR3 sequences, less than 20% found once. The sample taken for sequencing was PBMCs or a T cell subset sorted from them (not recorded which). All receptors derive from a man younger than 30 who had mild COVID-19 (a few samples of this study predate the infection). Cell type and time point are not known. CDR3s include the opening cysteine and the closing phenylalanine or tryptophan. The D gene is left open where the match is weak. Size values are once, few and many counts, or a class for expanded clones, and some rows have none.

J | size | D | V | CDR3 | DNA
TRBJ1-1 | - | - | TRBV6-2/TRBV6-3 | CASSPTGFPSAAFF | TGTGCCAGCAGCCCCACAGGTTTTCCCTCGGCCGCTTTCTTT
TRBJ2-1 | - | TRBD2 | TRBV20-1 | CSALTSGLHNEQFF | TGCAGTGCTCTCACTAGCGGGTTGCATAATGAGCAGTTCTTC
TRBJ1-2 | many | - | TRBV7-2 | CASSLRITNYGYTF | TGTGCCAGCAGCTTACGCATAACTAACTATGGCTACACCTTC
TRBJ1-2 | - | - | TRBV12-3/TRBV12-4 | CASSAPDMGYGYTF | TGTGCCAGCAGTGCCCCCGACATGGGATATGGCTACACCTTC
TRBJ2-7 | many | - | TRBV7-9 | CASSLGQADYEQYF | TGTGCCAGCAGCTTAGGCCAGGCCGACTACGAGCAGTACTTC
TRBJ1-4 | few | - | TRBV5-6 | CASSFDRSEKLFF | TGTGCCAGCAGCTTCGACAGATCTGAAAAACTGTTTTTT
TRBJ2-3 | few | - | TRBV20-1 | CSAGSITDTQYF | TGCAGTGCTGGGTCAATCACAGATACGCAGTATTTT
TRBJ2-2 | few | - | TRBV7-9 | CASSLRRGDSGELFF | TGTGCCAGCAGTCTCCGAAGGGGAGACAGTGGGGAGCTGTTTTTT
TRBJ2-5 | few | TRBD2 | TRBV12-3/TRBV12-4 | CASSLSGRDETQYF | TGTGCCAGCAGTCTATCTGGGAGGGACGAGACCCAGTACTTC
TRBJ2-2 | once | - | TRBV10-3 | CAIGEVARLNTGELFF | TGTGCCATCGGAGAGGTCGCGAGATTGAACACCGGGGAGCTGTTTTTT
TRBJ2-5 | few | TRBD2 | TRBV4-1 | CASSWRLAGQETQYF | TGCGCCAGCAGCTGGCGACTAGCGGGGCAAGAGACCCAGTACTTC
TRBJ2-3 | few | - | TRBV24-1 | CATRDDPTDTQYF | TGTGCCACCAGGGATGACCCCACAGATACGCAGTATTTT
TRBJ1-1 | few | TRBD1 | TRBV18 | CASSPPDRDAEAFF | TGTGCCAGCTCACCACCGGACAGGGATGCTGAAGCTTTCTTT
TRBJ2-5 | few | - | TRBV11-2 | CASSLSTGKYQETQYF | TGTGCCAGCAGCCTTTCCACGGGAAAGTACCAAGAGACCCAGTACTTC
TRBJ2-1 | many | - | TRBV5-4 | CASSLEPVNNEQFF | TGTGCCAGCAGCTTGGAGCCAGTCAACAATGAGCAGTTCTTC
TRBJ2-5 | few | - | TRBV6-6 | CASSYDAETQYF | TGTGCCAGCAGTTACGACGCGGAGACCCAGTACTTC
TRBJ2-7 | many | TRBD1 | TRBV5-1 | CASSFGQAYEQYF | TGCGCCAGCAGCTTCGGACAGGCCTACGAGCAGTACTTC
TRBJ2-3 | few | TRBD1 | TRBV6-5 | CASGQGAVDTQYF | TGTGCCAGCGGCCAGGGGGCTGTAGATACGCAGTATTTT
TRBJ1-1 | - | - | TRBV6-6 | CASSYYRGGDQGTEAFF | TGTGCCAGCAGTTACTACCGCGGGGGGGATCAAGGCACTGAAGCTTTCTTT
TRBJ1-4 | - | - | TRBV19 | CASSIEATNEKLFF | TGTGCCAGTAGTATTGAAGCAACTAATGAAAAACTGTTTTTT
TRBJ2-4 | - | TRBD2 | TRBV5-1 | CASSLGTSGGAKNIQYF | TGCGCCAGCAGCTTGGGGACTAGCGGCGGTGCCAAAAACATTCAGTACTTC
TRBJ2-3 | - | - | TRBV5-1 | CASSLTIPDTQYF | TGCGCCAGCAGCTTGACTATTCCAGATACGCAGTATTTT
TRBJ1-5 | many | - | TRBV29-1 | CSVGGIGGQPQHF | TGCAGCGTTGGTGGGATTGGGGGTCAGCCCCAGCATTTT
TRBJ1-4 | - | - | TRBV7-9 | CASSTNIEKLFF | TGTGCCAGCAGCACCAACATTGAAAAACTGTTTTTT
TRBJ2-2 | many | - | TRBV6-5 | CASSYSRPGELFF | TGTGCCAGCAGTTACTCACGACCCGGGGAGCTGTTTTTT
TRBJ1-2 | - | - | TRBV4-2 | CASSQERAVRGYGYTF | TGTGCCAGCAGCCAAGAGAGGGCCGTGAGAGGCTATGGCTACACCTTC
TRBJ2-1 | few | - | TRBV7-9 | CASSSGTEQFF | TGTGCCAGCAGCTCCGGGACAGAGCAGTTCTTC
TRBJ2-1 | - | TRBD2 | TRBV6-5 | CASSPLAGVVNEQFF | TGTGCCAGCAGTCCTCTAGCGGGGGTCGTCAATGAGCAGTTCTTC
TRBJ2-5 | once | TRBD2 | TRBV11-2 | CASLAGGREDRATQYF | TGTGCCAGCCTAGCGGGGGGCAGGGAGGATCGAGCGACCCAGTACTTC
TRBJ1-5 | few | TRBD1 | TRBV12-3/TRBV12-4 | CASSEGQDNQPQHF | TGTGCCAGCAGTGAGGGACAGGACAATCAGCCCCAGCATTTT
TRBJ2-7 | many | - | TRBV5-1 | CASSPGDWSSYEQYF | TGCGCCAGCAGCCCGGGGGACTGGAGCTCCTACGAGCAGTACTTC
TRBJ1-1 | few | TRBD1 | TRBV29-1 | CSVEAWGQGTEAFF | TGCAGCGTTGAAGCCTGGGGACAGGGAACTGAAGCTTTCTTT
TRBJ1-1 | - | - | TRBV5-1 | CASGKSWQGRNTEAFF | TGCGCCAGCGGAAAATCATGGCAGGGAAGGAACACTGAAGCTTTCTTT
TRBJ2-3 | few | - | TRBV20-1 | CSARAHTSTDTQYF | TGCAGTGCTAGAGCACACACCTCCACAGATACGCAGTATTTT
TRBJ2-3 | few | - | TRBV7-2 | CASSLSGQTTDTQYF | TGTGCCAGCAGCCTAAGCGGGCAGACCACAGATACGCAGTATTTT
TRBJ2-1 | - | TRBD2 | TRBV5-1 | CASSPGLRGDYNEQFF | TGCGCCAGCAGCCCCGGTTTGCGGGGGGACTACAATGAGCAGTTCTTC
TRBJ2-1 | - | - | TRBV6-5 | CASSRTSSSYNEQFF | TGTGCCAGCAGTCGTACTTCGAGCTCCTACAATGAGCAGTTCTTC
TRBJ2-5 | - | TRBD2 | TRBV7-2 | CASTGLAIETQYF | TGTGCCAGCACCGGACTAGCGATAGAGACCCAGTACTTC
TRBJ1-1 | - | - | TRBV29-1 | CSVAVFGTEAFF | TGCAGCGTTGCTGTTTTTGGCACTGAAGCTTTCTTT